This T cell receptor (beta chain) is from a study of blood T cell repertoires in COVID-19 (dated by TCRdb to about 2020). Regarding the research as a whole: The collaborator samples originated in the United States, Italy and Spain and spanned the acute and convalescent phases of COVID-19. The material from the prospective study consisted of cDNA or gDNA derived from T cells, B-cell-depleted T cells, or PBMCs. Subjects who had been exposed to COVID-19, were actively infected with it, or had recovered from it provided the deeply sampled blood TCRbeta repertoires that made up the dataset. The repertoires were released in a freely available public database meant as a resource for research on the immune response to SARS-CoV-2. The samples were drawn from two sources: the first 160 participants of the ongoing ImmuneRACE study, and over 950 subjects contributed by 6 global collaborators. Sample metadata almost always included a de-identified subject ID, COVID-19 status, age in years and sex. HLA class I and class II types, where available, came from metadata supplied by the sample provider rather than from assay-based typing.

Enrolling through a virtual design, the prospective study's participants ranged in age from roughly 18 to 90 years and lived across about two dozen United States geographic areas. In the prospective study, cohorts were assigned on the basis of participant-reported clinical history obtained from a screening survey and a study questionnaire. A participant counted as exposed if, within 2 weeks of entering the study, that participant had been in contact with someone who had a PCR-confirmed or clinician-diagnosed COVID-19 case. In the prospective study, whole blood, serum and a nasopharyngeal or oropharyngeal swab were collected from each participant by mobile phlebotomists. Over a roughly two-month period, participants in the prospective study had the option of providing additional blood draws and questionnaires. Before DNA extraction, prospective study blood samples were shipped either frozen or at room temperature.

Overall study results and their limits: The quantity of clinical and demographic metadata differed by source and by participant and was supplied without curation.

Notes on this clone: This receptor's antigen is unknown. The input lacks base qualities; no much larger clone sits a single base away.

TCRbeta CDR3 regions were amplified from genomic DNA using the immunoSEQ Assay, a bias-controlled multiplex PCR. Per the original workflow: Within the assay, amplification of reference gene primers was used to estimate how many nucleated cells each sample contained. To quantify the absolute abundance of each unique TCRbeta CDR3 rearrangement, sequence reads were collapsed and filtered. For each sample, productive Simpson clonality was calculated as the square root of Simpson's diversity index across productive rearrangements. Imported from immuneACCESS, the table was reduced by TCRdb to in-frame sequences with V and J called. These copies leave out some clones; in studies compared against another copy, an unresolved V gene accounts for under half, and the cause of the remainder is not known. V, J and clone size were drawn from that table, and D and trimming were deduced from the DNA. This sample gives around 250,000 clones in total; 80% to 85% of them show up just once. The top ten constitute over 4% of the sample.

This receptor was taken from a man aged 35-49 years who had been exposed to COVID-19. Sequenced: PBMCs or T cells enriched from blood (not recorded which).

The base sequence is TGTGCCACCAGCAGAAACCGGGACATAGGCTACGAGCAGTACTTC. Its translation reads: CATSRNRDIGYEQYF. The chain employs TRBV15 and TRBJ2-7, and perhaps TRBD1 as D gene, on 6 matching bases. Reading the germline V gene (reference sequence) gives CDR1 LNHNV and CDR2 YYDKDF. The CDR3 contains 15 residues, cysteine and phenylalanine counted. Left in the record is the CDR3 DNA by itself, 45 bases read in frame from the first base. V is clipped by 2 bases and J by 3 bases, and the sequence between their germline boundaries is 14 bases long.